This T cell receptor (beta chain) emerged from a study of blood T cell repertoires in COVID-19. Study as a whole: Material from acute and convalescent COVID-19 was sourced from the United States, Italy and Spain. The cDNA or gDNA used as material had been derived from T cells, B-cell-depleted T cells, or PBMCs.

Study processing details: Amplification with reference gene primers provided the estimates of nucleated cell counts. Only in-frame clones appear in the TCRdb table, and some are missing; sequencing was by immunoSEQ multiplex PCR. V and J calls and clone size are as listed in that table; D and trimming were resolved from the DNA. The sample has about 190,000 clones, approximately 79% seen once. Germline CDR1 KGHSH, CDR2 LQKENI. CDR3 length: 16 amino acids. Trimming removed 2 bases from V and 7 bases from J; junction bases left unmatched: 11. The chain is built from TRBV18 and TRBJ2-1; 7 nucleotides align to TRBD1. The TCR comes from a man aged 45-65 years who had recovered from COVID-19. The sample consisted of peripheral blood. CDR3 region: CASSPTRQGPGNEQFF. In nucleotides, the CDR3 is TGTGCCAGCTCACCAACAAGACAGGGACCTGGGAATGAGCAGTTCTTC. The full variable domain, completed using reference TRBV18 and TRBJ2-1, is NAGVMQNPRHLVRRRGQEARLRCSPMKGHSHVYWYRQLPEEGLKFMVYLQKENIIDESGMPKERFSAEFPKEGPSILRIQQVVRGDSAAYFCASSPTRQGPGNEQFFGPGTRLTVL.